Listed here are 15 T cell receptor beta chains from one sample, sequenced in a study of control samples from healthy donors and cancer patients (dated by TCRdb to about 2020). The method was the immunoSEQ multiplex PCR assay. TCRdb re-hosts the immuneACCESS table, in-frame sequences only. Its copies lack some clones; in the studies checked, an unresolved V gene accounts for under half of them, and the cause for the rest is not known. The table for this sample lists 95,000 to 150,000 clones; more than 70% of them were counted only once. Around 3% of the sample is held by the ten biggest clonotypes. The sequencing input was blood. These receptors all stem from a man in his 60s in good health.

CDR3: CASRSRDGYEQYF. For the CDR3, the DNA is TGTGCCAGCAGAAGCCGGGACGGCTACGAGCAGTACTTC. V is TRBV6-5 and J is TRBJ2-7; perhaps D is TRBD1 or TRBD2 (5 bases each). The germline V gene has CDR1 MNHEY and CDR2 SVGAGI. V lost 6 bases and J lost 3, with 12 bases in between. The CDR3 is 13 residues long.

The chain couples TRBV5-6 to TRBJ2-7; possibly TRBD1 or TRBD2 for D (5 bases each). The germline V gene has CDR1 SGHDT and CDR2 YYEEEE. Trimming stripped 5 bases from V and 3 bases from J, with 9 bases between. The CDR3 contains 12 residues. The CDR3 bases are TGTGCCAGCAGACGGGACGGCTACGAGCAGTACTTC. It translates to CASRRDGYEQYF.

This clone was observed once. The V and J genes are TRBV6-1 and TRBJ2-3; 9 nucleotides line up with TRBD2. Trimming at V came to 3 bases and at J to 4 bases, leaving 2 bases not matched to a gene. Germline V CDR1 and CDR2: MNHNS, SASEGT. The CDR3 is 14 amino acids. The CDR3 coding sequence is TGTGCCAGCAGTGAGGGCGGGGGGGCAGATACGCAGTATTTT. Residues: CASSEGGGADTQYF.

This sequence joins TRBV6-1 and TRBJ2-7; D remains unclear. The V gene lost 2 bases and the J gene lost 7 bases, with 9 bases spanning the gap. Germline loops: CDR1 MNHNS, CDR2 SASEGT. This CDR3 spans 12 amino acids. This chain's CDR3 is CASSESIPEQYF. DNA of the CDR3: TGTGCCAGCAGTGAATCAATCCCGGAGCAGTACTTC.

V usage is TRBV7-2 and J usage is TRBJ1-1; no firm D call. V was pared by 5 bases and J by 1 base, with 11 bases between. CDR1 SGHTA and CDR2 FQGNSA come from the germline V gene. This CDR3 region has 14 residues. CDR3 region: CASSLLRGNTEAFF. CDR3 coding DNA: TGTGCCAGCAGCCTGCTTCGGGGGAACACTGAAGCTTTCTTT.

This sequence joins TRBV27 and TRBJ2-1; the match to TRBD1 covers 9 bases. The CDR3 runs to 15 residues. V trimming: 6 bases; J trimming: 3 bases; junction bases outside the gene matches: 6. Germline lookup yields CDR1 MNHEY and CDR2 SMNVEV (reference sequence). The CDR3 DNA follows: TGTGCCAGCAGCCGTAGGACAGGGGACTACAATGAGCAGTTCTTC. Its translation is CASSRRTGDYNEQFF.

The CDR3 DNA reads TGTGCCACCAGCTCGGGACAGAACTATGGCTACACCTTC. Translating it yields CATSSGQNYGYTF. J is TRBJ1-2 and V is TRBV24-1; TRBD1 matches at 7 bases. Germline V gene sequence: CDR1 KGHDR, CDR2 SFDVKD. Trimming took 7 bases from V and 2 from J; bases not matched to a gene: 3. This CDR3 region has 13 residues.

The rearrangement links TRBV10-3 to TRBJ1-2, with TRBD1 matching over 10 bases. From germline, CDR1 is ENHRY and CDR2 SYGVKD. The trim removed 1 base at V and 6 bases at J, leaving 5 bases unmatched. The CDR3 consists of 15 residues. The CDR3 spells CAISEYRDRGDGYTF. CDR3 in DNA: TGTGCCATCAGTGAGTACCGGGACAGGGGCGATGGCTACACCTTC.

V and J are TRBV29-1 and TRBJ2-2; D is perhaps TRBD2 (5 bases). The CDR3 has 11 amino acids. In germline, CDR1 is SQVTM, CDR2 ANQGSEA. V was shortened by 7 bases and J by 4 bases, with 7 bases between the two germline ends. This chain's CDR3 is CSARGTGELFF. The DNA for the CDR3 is TGCAGCGCCCGGGGCACCGGGGAGCTGTTTTTT.

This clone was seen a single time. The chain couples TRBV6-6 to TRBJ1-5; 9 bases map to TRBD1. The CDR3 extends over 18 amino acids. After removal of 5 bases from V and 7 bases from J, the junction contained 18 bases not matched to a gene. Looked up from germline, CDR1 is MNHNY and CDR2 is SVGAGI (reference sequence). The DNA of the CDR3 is TGTGCCAGCAGTCCGAACTCGTTTCTGGACAGGGGAAGACAGCCCCAGCATTTT. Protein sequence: CASSPNSFLDRGRQPQHF.

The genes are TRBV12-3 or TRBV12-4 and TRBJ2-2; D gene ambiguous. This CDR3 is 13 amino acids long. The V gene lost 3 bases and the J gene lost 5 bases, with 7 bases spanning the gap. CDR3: CASSFLRTGELFF. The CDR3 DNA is TGTGCCAGCAGTTTCCTCCGGACCGGGGAGCTGTTTTTT.

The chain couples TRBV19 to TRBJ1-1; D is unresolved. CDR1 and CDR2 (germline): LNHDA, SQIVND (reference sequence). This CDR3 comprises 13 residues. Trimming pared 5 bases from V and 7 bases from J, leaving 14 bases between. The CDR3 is CASSARAGFEAFF. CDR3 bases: TGTGCCAGTAGTGCAAGGGCCGGTTTTGAAGCTTTCTTT.

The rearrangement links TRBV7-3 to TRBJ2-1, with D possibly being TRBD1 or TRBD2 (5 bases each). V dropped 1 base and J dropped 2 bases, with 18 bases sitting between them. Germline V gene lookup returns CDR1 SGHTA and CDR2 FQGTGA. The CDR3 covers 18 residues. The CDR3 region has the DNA TGTGCCAGCAGCTTAAAGGTCCTCGGGACGGATCCCTACAATGAGCAGTTCTTC. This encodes CASSLKVLGTDPYNEQFF.

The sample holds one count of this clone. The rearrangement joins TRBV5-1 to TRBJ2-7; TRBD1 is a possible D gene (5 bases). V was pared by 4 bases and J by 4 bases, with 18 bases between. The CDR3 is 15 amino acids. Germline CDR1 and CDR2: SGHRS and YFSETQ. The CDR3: CASSPGHLQGYEQYF. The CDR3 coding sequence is TGCGCCAGCAGCCCAGGACATCTCCAAGGGTACGAGCAGTACTTC.

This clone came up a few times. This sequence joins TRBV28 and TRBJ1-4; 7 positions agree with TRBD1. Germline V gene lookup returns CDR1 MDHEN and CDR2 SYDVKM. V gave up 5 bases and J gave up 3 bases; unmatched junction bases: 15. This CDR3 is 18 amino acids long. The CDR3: CASSPQPEWTGPNEKLFF. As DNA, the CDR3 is TGTGCCAGCAGTCCTCAACCAGAATGGACAGGTCCTAATGAAAAACTGTTTTTT.